This TCR beta chain was obtained from a study of cytomegalovirus exposure and HLA in healthy donors. V was clipped by 2 bases and J by 4 bases; unmatched bases: 3. Germline loops: CDR1 SGDLS, CDR2 YYNGEE. CDR3 length equals 14 residues. Primers for the PCR totalled 60 Vbeta and 13 Jbeta. Repertoires were generated with immunoSEQ multiplex PCR, while TCRdb's copy carries only in-frame clones and drops some. The repertoire includes under 150,000 clones, roughly a tenth of them detected once, and approximately 1.8% sits in the top ten. Sequenced sample: PBMCs. V gene TRBV9 combines with J gene TRBJ2-7; 10 bases agree with TRBD2. This TCR derives from a male donor in good health and CMV-seronegative. DNA for the CDR3: TGTGCCAGCAGCGTGTCTAGCGGGAGTTACGAGCAGTACTTC. It codes for CASSVSSGSYEQYF. The full variable domain, with the rest looked up from reference TRBV9 and TRBJ2-7, is DSGVTQTPKHLITATGQRVTLRCSPRSGDLSVYWYQQSLDQGLQFLIQYYNGEERAKGNILERFSAQQFPDLHSELNLSSLELGDSALYFCASSVSSGSYEQYFGPGTRLTVT.